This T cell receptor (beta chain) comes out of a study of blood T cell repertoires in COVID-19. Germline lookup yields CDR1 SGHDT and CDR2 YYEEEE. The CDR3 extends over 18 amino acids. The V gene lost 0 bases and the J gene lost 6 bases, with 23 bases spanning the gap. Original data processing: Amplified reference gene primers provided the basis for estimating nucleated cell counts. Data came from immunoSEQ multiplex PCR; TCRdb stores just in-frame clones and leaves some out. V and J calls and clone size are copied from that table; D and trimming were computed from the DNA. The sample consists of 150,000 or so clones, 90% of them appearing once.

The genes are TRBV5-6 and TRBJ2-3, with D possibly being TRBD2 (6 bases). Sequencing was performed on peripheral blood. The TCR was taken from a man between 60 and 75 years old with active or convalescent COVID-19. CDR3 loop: CASSLGRGGSRSQDTQYF. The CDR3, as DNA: TGTGCCAGCAGCTTGGGACGTGGGGGGAGTCGCTCACAGGATACGCAGTATTTT.